The text below deals with one T cell receptor (beta chain). This sample was included in a study of cytomegalovirus exposure and HLA in healthy donors. The PCR was carried out with 60 Vbeta primers and 13 Jbeta primers. Clones were sequenced by immunoSEQ multiplex PCR, and TCRdb holds only the in-frame ones, with some missing. The sample holds around 100,000 clones; 79% are singletons and the top ten take 4%. The sample comprised PBMCs. The receptor was isolated from a man between 50 and 59 years old in good health and CMV-seropositive.

CDR3 sequence (DNA): TGCGCCAGCAGGGTGGACAGGGAAGAGACCCAGTACTTC. Encoded protein: CASRVDREETQYF. The chain links TRBV5-1 to TRBJ2-5; 8 nucleotides agree with TRBD1. Trimming took 5 bases from V and 3 from J; bases not matched to a gene: 3. CDR1 is SGHRS, CDR2 YFSETQ, per germline. The CDR3 loop spans 13 amino acids. The variable domain in full, with the rest retrieved from reference TRBV5-1 and TRBJ2-5, is KAGVTQTPRYLIKTRGQQVTLSCSPISGHRSVSWYQQTPGQGLQFLFEYFSETQRNKGNFPGRFSGRQFSNSRSEMNVSTLELGDSALYLCASRVDREETQYFGPGTRLLVL.